This entry concerns a single T cell receptor (beta chain). This entry is derived from a study of Ad26.COV2.S vaccination and SARS-CoV-2 variants. On the study more broadly: Intramuscular Ad26.COV2.S doses were given once or twice, 56 days apart.

Treatment described: around 19 received Ad26.COV2.S at low or high dose, single or two shots; 5 received placebo; per-sample allocation not given. Collection of the samples took place on day 63 after the first injection of vaccine or placebo. Germline CDR1 reads MDHEN; CDR2 reads SYDVKM. The ends were cut back, 4 bases at V and 5 bases at J, with 15 bases in the middle. This CDR3 has 15 amino acids. Assay: immunoSEQ multiplex PCR; the TCRdb copy retains only in-frame clones and omits some. The sample consists of some 290,000 clones, approximately 80% of them appearing once. This chain joins TRBV28 and TRBJ2-1; TRBD2 is a possible D gene (5 bases). This receptor was taken from a person aged 18-65 years who received the Ad26.COV2.S COVID-19 vaccine or a placebo. Sample: peripheral blood, taken in a trial of Ad26.COV2.S vaccine versus placebo. This chain's CDR3 is CASSSGRLQNNEQFF. The CDR3 DNA reads as TGTGCCAGCAGTTCGGGGAGACTGCAGAACAATGAGCAGTTCTTC.